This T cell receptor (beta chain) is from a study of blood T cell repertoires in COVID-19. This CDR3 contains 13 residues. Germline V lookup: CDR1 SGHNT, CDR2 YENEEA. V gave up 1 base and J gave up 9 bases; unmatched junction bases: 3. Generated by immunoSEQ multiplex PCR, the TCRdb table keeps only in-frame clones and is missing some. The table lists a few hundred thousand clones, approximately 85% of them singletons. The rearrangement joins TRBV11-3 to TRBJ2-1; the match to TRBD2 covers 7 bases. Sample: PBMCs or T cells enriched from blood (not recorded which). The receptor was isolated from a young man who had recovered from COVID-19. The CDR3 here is CASSLVGGVEQFF. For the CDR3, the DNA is TGTGCCAGCAGCTTAGTTGGGGGGGTTGAGCAGTTCTTC.